The 4 T cell receptor beta chains below come from one sample, sequenced in a study of T cell responses to AZD1222 COVID-19 vaccine. Sequencing was performed with immunoSEQ multiplex PCR; in TCRdb, only in-frame clones are kept and a portion is missing. The sample has some 90,000 clones, over 80% seen once; the top ten hold around 17%. The sample was peripheral blood, taken on day 0 of AZD1222 vaccination. The source is an adult in good health.

This chain links TRBV6-5 with TRBJ1-2; perhaps TRBD1 as D (5 bases). The V gene's germline CDR1 is MNHEY and CDR2 SVGAGI. This CDR3 has 14 residues. Trimming stripped 6 bases from V and 1 base from J, with 12 bases between. CDR3 nucleotides: TGTGCCAGCAGACCCCGTGGGGGTAACTATGGCTACACCTTC. It is translated as CASRPRGGNYGYTF.

V usage is TRBV30 and J usage is TRBJ1-2, with D possibly TRBD1 on 5 matching bases. With 5 bases removed from V and 5 bases from J, the gap between germline ends came to 18 bases. The germline V gene encodes CDR1 GTSNPN and CDR2 SVGIG (reference sequence). The CDR3 covers 14 residues. The CDR3 DNA sequence: TGTGCCTGGCAAAGCCAAGGACAAGTATATGGCTACACCTTC. Residues: CAWQSQGQVYGYTF.

The CDR3 DNA follows: TGTGCCAGCAGCTTGGGGTCCTTCCCGGAGGACAATGAGCAGTTCTTC. Encoded protein: CASSLGSFPEDNEQFF. The chain recombines TRBV5-6 with TRBJ2-1, with a tentative D call TRBD2 (5 bases). The CDR3 extends over 16 amino acids. CDR1 and CDR2 from the germline V gene are SGHDT and YYEEEE. V was pared by 0 bases and J by 5 bases, with 15 bases between.

The chain recombines TRBV5-6 with TRBJ2-7; D gene ambiguous. This CDR3 is 15 amino acids long. Germline V gives CDR1 SGHDT, CDR2 YYEEEE. Trimming removed 0 bases from V and 5 bases from J, with 15 bases in between. CDR3: CASSLEGPLNHEQYF. The CDR3 DNA follows: TGTGCCAGCAGCTTGGAGGGCCCGCTTAACCACGAGCAGTACTTC.